The present T cell receptor beta chain was sequenced within a study of blood T cell repertoires in COVID-19 (dated by TCRdb to about 2020). Background on the whole study: Samples from collaborators originated in the United States, Italy and Spain and spanned both the acute and convalescent phases of COVID-19. The prospective study material was composed of cDNA or gDNA derived from T cells, B-cell-depleted T cells, or PBMCs. Deeply sampled blood TCRbeta repertoires from subjects exposed to, actively infected with, or recovered from COVID-19 were included in the dataset. The repertoires were released in a freely available public database intended as a resource for research on the immune response to SARS-CoV-2. The samples were drawn from the first 160 participants of the ongoing ImmuneRACE study and from 1,254 subjects provided by 6 global collaborators. A de-identified subject ID, COVID-19 status, age in years and sex were almost always included in the sample metadata. Where available, HLA class I and class II types were obtained from metadata supplied by the sample provider rather than from assay-based typing. Overall study results and their limits: How much clinical and demographic metadata was included differed by source and by participant, and the metadata was provided uncurated.

V drops 1 base and J drops 3 bases, leaving 8 bases in between. The cysteine opens and the phenylalanine closes a CDR3 of 14 amino acids. The read is trimmed to its CDR3 DNA, 42 bases read in frame from base 1. CDR1 and CDR2, per the germline V gene, are SGDLS and YYNGEE. The immunoSEQ Assay, a bias-controlled multiplex PCR, was used to amplify TCRbeta CDR3 regions from genomic DNA. Concerning the study's data processing: The number of nucleated cells in each sample was estimated by amplification of reference gene primers within the assay. To quantify the absolute abundance of each unique TCRbeta CDR3 rearrangement, sequence reads were collapsed and filtered. For each sample, productive Simpson clonality was calculated as the square root of Simpson's diversity index over productive rearrangements. The clones in this table, taken by TCRdb from immuneACCESS, are in-frame only. Not every clone is retained; where verified, under half of the shortfall comes from an unresolved V gene, and the cause of the rest is unknown. V and J calls plus clone size are reproduced from that table; the DNA served to infer D and trimming. Within this sample are 200,000 to 250,000 clones, with 84% of them counted one time only. The ten top clones hold about 4% of the sample.

As to this clone: No antigen is known for it. No much larger clone is present one base from it, and per-base qualities are unavailable.

Whole blood was collected in K2EDTA tubes by collaborating institutions according to the institutions' own protocols. For TCRbeta analysis, collaborator samples were shipped as frozen whole blood, as isolated PBMCs, or as DNA extracted from either sample type. This sequence was found in a man aged 50 to 59 with acute or convalescent COVID-19. The sample comprised peripheral blood. The rearranged segments are TRBV9 and TRBJ1-5; the D gene remains uncertain. The CDR3 protein is CASSVSHHNQPQHF. The nucleotide sequence reads TGTGCCAGCAGCGTAAGCCACCACAATCAGCCCCAGCATTTT.